This is a list of T cell receptor beta chains from one sample in a study of molecular identifiers for immune sequencing clone quantification. TCRdb passed the PCR reads through MiXCR, listing each CDR3 protein once. The profile shows 400,000 to 600,000 distinct CDR3 sequences, about 21% of them singletons. Sequenced material: naive CD8+ T cells from blood, with Jurkat cell RNA spiked in. Receptor source: a human donor in good health. Some libraries in this study had Jurkat cell RNA spiked in. Both conserved end residues are part of each CDR3. A D gene is named only where the DNA matches it firmly. Expanded clones are given a class, and other clones once, few, many or no size at all.

>NA|NA|TRBV19|TRBJ1-1
TGTGCCAGTGGGGGGATCGATACTGAAGCTTTCTTT
CASGGIDTEAFF
>few|TRBD1|TRBV4-3|TRBJ1-1
TGCGCCAGCAGCCAAGATTGGACAGGGGGACGGGAGTCTGAAGCTTTCTTT
CASSQDWTGGRESEAFF
>NA|TRBD1|TRBV6-2/TRBV6-3|TRBJ1-6
TGTGCCAGCACTAGCGGGACAGGCCCCGGCTCCTATAATTCACCCCTCCACTTT
CASTSGTGPGSYNSPLHF
>many|TRBD1|TRBV12-3/TRBV12-4|TRBJ2-1
TGTGCCAGCAGTTTCACAGGGGGAGATGAGCAGTTCTTC
CASSFTGGDEQFF
>many|NA|TRBV25-1|TRBJ2-2
TGTGCCAGCAGTGTCACAGGGAACACCGGGGAGCTGTTTTTT
CASSVTGNTGELFF
>NA|NA|TRBV7-9|TRBJ2-3
TGTGCCAGCAGCTCACCAATGGGGGAGTTAAGTTTTCCAGATACGCAGTATTTT
CASSSPMGELSFPDTQYF
>NA|NA|TRBV19|TRBJ2-1
TGTGCCAGTAGAACAGGGATGTCCTACAATGAGCAGTTCTTC
CASRTGMSYNEQFF
>NA|NA|TRBV19|TRBJ1-4
TGTGCCAGTAGTATGGGAAGGGGGTGCGAAAAACTGTTTTTT
CASSMGRGCEKLFF
>many|TRBD1|TRBV20-1|TRBJ1-1
TGCAGTGCGTGGACAGGGGGCACTGAAGCTTTCTTT
CSAWTGGTEAFF
>NA|NA|TRBV6-6|TRBJ1-3
TGTGCCAGCACCTATATGACAGGCTCTGGAAACACCATATATTTT
CASTYMTGSGNTIYF
>NA|NA|TRBV5-1|TRBJ1-2
TGCGCCAGCAGCTTGTACGGGAAAGCCTATGGCTACACCTTC
CASSLYGKAYGYTF
>NA|NA|TRBV4-1|TRBJ1-4
TGCGCCAGCAGCCAAGAAAAGGGACGCGGGGGTGAAAAACTGTTTTTT
CASSQEKGRGGEKLFF
>many|TRBD1|TRBV5-6|TRBJ1-1
TGTGCCAGCAGCTTGGGGGGACAGAGGAGCATGAACACTGAAGCTTTCTTT
CASSLGGQRSMNTEAFF